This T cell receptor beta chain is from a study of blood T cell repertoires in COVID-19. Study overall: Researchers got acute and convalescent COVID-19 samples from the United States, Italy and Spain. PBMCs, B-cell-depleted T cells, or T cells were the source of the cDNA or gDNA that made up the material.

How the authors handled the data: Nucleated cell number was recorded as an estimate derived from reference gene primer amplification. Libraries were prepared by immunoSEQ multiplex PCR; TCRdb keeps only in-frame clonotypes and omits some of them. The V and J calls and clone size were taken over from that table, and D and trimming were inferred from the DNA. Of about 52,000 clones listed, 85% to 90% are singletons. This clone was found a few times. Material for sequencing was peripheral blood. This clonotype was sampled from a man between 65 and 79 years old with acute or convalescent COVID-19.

The CDR3 DNA reads as TGCGCCAGCAGCCAACTCGACAGGGACGCAGATACGCAGTATTTT. The encoded protein is CASSQLDRDADTQYF. This rearrangement joins TRBV4-1 to TRBJ2-3, with TRBD1 matching over 7 bases. The CDR3 runs to 15 residues. The V segment lost 2 bases and the J segment 4 bases; nucleotides outside the gene matches: 6. Germline V CDR1 and CDR2: MGHRA, YSYEKL.